This entry lists 10 T cell receptor beta chains sequenced from one sample in a study of blood T cell repertoires in COVID-19 (dated by TCRdb to 2018 to 2020). Receptor libraries were prepared by the immunoSEQ multiplex PCR assay. The immuneACCESS repertoire file appears here via TCRdb, limited to in-frame rearrangements. These files lack a portion of the clones; in checked studies, under half of the deficit traces to unresolved V genes, and the cause of the others is not known. Recorded for this sample are approximately 90,000 clones; 72% of them occurred a single time. Around 14% of the sample goes to the ten largest clones. The sequenced material came from peripheral blood. The origin of the receptors is a woman older than 75 with acute or convalescent COVID-19.

The J gene is TRBJ2-1, the V gene TRBV3-1 (or the pseudogene TRBV3-2); 7 nucleotides agree with TRBD1. The germline CDR1 and CDR2 sequences are LGHDT and YNNKEL (reference sequence). The CDR3 length is 16 residues. The V segment lost 2 bases and the J segment 0 bases; nucleotides outside the gene matches: 4. As DNA, the CDR3 is TGTGCCAGCAGCCAATCCTCAGGGGGCTCCTACAATGAGCAGTTCTTC. It translates to CASSQSSGGSYNEQFF.

The J gene is TRBJ2-2, the V gene TRBV7-9; TRBD1 matches at 9 bases. CDR3 size: 17 residues. The V gene's germline CDR1 is SEHNR and CDR2 FQNEAQ (reference sequence). V lost 2 bases, J lost 7 bases, and 11 bases stayed unmatched. CDR3 in amino acids: CASSLRPGTGYHGELFF. The CDR3, as DNA: TGTGCCAGCAGCTTACGACCCGGGACAGGGTATCACGGGGAGCTGTTTTTT.

This chain uses TRBV10-3 with TRBJ1-2; D might be TRBD1 (6 bases). The CDR3 covers 12 residues. The V gene lost 4 bases and the J gene lost 4 bases, with 7 bases spanning the gap. Germline CDR1 and CDR2: ENHRY and SYGVKD. The CDR3 sequence is CAISGTAYGYTF. CDR3 nucleotides: TGTGCCATCAGTGGGACAGCCTATGGCTACACCTTC.

CDR3 nucleotides: TGTGCCAGCAGTGGTGCAGGGGCCGGGGCCAACGTCCTGACTTTC. Protein: CASSGAGAGANVLTF. This sequence joins TRBV27 and TRBJ2-6; D may be TRBD1 (6 bases). The CDR3 is 15 residues long. Germline V gives CDR1 MNHEY, CDR2 SMNVEV (reference sequence). Trimming removed 5 bases from V and 4 bases from J, with 12 bases in between.

The chain combines TRBV19 with TRBJ2-4, with a weak D call TRBD1 (8 bases). Per the germline V gene, CDR1 is LNHDA and CDR2 is SQIVND (reference sequence). The CDR3 contains 17 residues. The V end lost 10 bases, the J end lost 0 bases, and 22 bases lay between the germline ends. The CDR3 loop reads CATRGRGPGLAKNIQYF. The CDR3 DNA sequence: TGTGCCACCAGGGGGCGGGGGCCGGGGCTAGCCAAAAACATTCAGTACTTC.

This clone showed up just a few times. This rearrangement joins TRBV30 to TRBJ1-2; possible D gene TRBD1, 5 bases. The CDR3 sequence is 13 residues long. CDR1 is GTSNPN, CDR2 SVGIG, per germline (reference sequence). V was clipped by 4 bases and J by 0 bases, with 9 bases between them. The CDR3 loop reads CAWTPGSNYGYTF. The CDR3 DNA follows: TGTGCCTGGACTCCAGGGTCTAACTATGGCTACACCTTC.

The CDR3 sequence: CASSQGQSYEQYF. Here the CDR3 DNA reads TGTGCCAGCAGTCAAGGACAGTCCTACGAGCAGTACTTC. V is TRBV6-6 and J is TRBJ2-7; possibly TRBD1 for D (6 bases). This CDR3 region has 13 residues. V was cut by 5 bases and J by 1 base, with 9 bases left in between. Germline loops: CDR1 MNHNY, CDR2 SVGAGI (reference sequence).

V usage is TRBV11-2 and J usage is TRBJ2-7; 9 bases are shared with TRBD1. Germline CDR1 is SGHAT and CDR2 is FQNNGV. This CDR3 has 15 residues. V trimming: 5 bases; J trimming: 6 bases; junction bases outside the gene matches: 11. As DNA, the CDR3 is TGTGCCAGCAGCCCAGTTGCCGGGACAGGGAGCGAGCAGTACTTC. Translated, it gives CASSPVAGTGSEQYF. The full variable domain, completed using reference TRBV11-2 and TRBJ2-7, is EAGVAQSPRYKIIEKRQSVAFWCNPISGHATLYWYQQILGQGPKLLIQFQNNGVVDDSQLPKDRFSAERLKGVDSTLKIQPAKLEDSAVYLCASSPVAGTGSEQYFGPGTRLTVT.

The V gene is TRBV4-3, the J gene TRBJ1-4; D possibly corresponds to TRBD1 (5 bases). Germline loops: CDR1 LGHNA, CDR2 YSLEER. The CDR3 is 17 amino acids. With 0 bases removed from V and 5 bases from J, the gap between germline ends came to 16 bases. The CDR3 DNA reads TGCGCCAGCAGCCAAGACCCGCCGGGACTGGGAAATGAAAAACTGTTTTTT. This gives the protein CASSQDPPGLGNEKLFF.

The V call is TRBV19, the J call TRBJ1-3, with 7 nucleotides matching TRBD1. The V gene's germline CDR1 is LNHDA and CDR2 SQIVND (reference sequence). This CDR3 spans 15 amino acids. V shed 3 bases, J shed 0 bases, and the junction held 2 bases outside the gene matches. CDR3 coding DNA: TGTGCCAGTAGTATCGACAGGGACTCTGGAAACACCATATATTTT. Translating it yields CASSIDRDSGNTIYF.